This is a list of T cell receptor beta chains from one sample in a study of blood T cell repertoires in COVID-19. The assay was immunoSEQ multiplex PCR, and TCRdb's table has in-frame clones only and misses some. The repertoire consists of roughly 70,000 clones, with approximately 89% occurring once and the leading ten covering roughly 1.4%. Sequenced material: peripheral blood. These TCRs come from a man in his sixties with acute or convalescent COVID-19. CDR3s include the opening cysteine and the closing phenylalanine or tryptophan. D genes are given only for firm matches. Some rows mark clone size as missing; the rest say once, few, many or name a class of expanded clone.

V: TRBV19; J: TRBJ1-1; D: NA; size: NA; CDR3: CASSIVGRSTEAFF; DNA: TGTGCCAGTAGTATAGTGGGGAGAAGCACTGAAGCTTTCTTT
V: TRBV20-1; J: TRBJ2-1; D: TRBD2; size: NA; CDR3: CSASTQRGALSYNEQFF; DNA: TGCAGTGCTAGTACCCAGCGGGGCGCCCTAAGCTACAATGAGCAGTTCTTC
V: TRBV9; J: TRBJ2-3; D: TRBD2; size: NA; CDR3: CASSVARGGLNTDTQYF; DNA: TGTGCCAGCAGCGTAGCTCGGGGAGGGTTGAACACAGATACGCAGTATTTT
V: TRBV10-3; J: TRBJ1-2; D: NA; size: NA; CDR3: CASGGTADGYTF; DNA: TGTGCCAGCGGGGGGACGGCAGATGGCTACACCTTC
V: TRBV7-9; J: TRBJ2-1; D: TRBD1; size: NA; CDR3: CASSLAKGANEQFF; DNA: TGTGCCAGCAGCTTAGCGAAGGGGGCAAATGAGCAGTTCTTC
V: TRBV2; J: TRBJ1-1; D: NA; size: NA; CDR3: CASSGTRNTEAFF; DNA: TGTGCCAGCAGTGGAACACGGAACACTGAAGCTTTCTTT
V: TRBV6-5; J: TRBJ2-7; D: TRBD1; size: NA; CDR3: CASRGQEFFYEQYF; DNA: TGTGCCAGCAGAGGACAGGAGTTTTTCTACGAGCAGTACTTC
V: TRBV18; J: TRBJ2-2; D: NA; size: NA; CDR3: CASSRLTGSGVGELFF; DNA: TGTGCCAGCTCGCGACTTACAGGGAGCGGAGTCGGGGAGCTGTTTTTT
V: TRBV5-4; J: TRBJ2-3; D: TRBD2; size: once; CDR3: CASSPRTSSTDTQYF; DNA: TGTGCCAGCAGCCCGCGGACTAGCAGCACAGATACGCAGTATTTT
V: TRBV2; J: TRBJ2-2; D: NA; size: NA; CDR3: CASSERTDTVGELFF; DNA: TGTGCCAGCAGTGAAAGGACAGATACCGTCGGGGAGCTGTTTTTT
V: TRBV2; J: TRBJ2-2; D: TRBD2; size: NA; CDR3: CATRWGSGGAAGELFF; DNA: TGTGCCACCCGGTGGGGCAGCGGGGGGGCCGCCGGGGAGCTGTTTTTT
V: TRBV7-6; J: TRBJ1-4; D: NA; size: few; CDR3: CASSLSRWNNEKLFF; DNA: TGTGCCAGCAGCTTATCCAGGTGGAACAATGAAAAACTGTTTTTT
V: TRBV2; J: TRBJ1-2; D: TRBD1; size: NA; CDR3: CASRTIRGATRHGYTF; DNA: TGTGCCAGCAGAACGATCAGGGGGGCGACAAGACATGGCTACACCTTC
V: TRBV28; J: TRBJ1-4; D: TRBD1; size: once; CDR3: CASAALQGARGFDEKLFF; DNA: TGTGCCAGCGCCGCTTTACAGGGGGCAAGGGGTTTCGATGAAAAACTGTTTTTT
V: TRBV7-2; J: TRBJ1-5; D: NA; size: few; CDR3: CASSLVRGANQPQHF; DNA: TGTGCCAGCAGCTTAGTACGGGGGGCTAATCAGCCCCAGCATTTT
V: TRBV4-2; J: TRBJ1-6; D: NA; size: NA; CDR3: CASSQRTDNSPLHF; DNA: TGTGCCAGCAGCCAAAGGACTGACAATTCACCCCTCCACTTT
V: TRBV7-2; J: TRBJ2-7; D: NA; size: NA; CDR3: CASSLAFERRYEQYF; DNA: TGTGCCAGCAGCTTAGCCTTTGAGCGGCGATACGAGCAGTACTTC
V: TRBV27; J: TRBJ1-2; D: TRBD1; size: NA; CDR3: CASSGLRDRPYGYTF; DNA: TGTGCCAGCAGTGGCCTCCGGGACAGACCCTATGGCTACACCTTC
V: TRBV19; J: TRBJ1-1; D: TRBD1; size: NA; CDR3: CASSGQGVVLGGTEAFF; DNA: TGTGCCAGTAGCGGACAGGGGGTAGTGCTAGGTGGCACTGAAGCTTTCTTT
V: TRBV5-1; J: TRBJ2-5; D: TRBD1; size: NA; CDR3: CASSLAGQGAQTQYF; DNA: TGCGCCAGCAGCTTGGCGGGACAGGGGGCCCAGACCCAGTACTTC
V: TRBV11-2; J: TRBJ1-2; D: NA; size: NA; CDR3: CASKLGGAPNFYGYTF; DNA: TGTGCCAGCAAATTGGGAGGGGCCCCTAACTTCTATGGCTACACCTTC
V: TRBV7-7; J: TRBJ1-6; D: NA; size: NA; CDR3: CASSLGASGSPLHF; DNA: TGTGCTAGCAGCTTAGGCGCCTCAGGGTCACCCCTCCACTTT
V: TRBV2; J: TRBJ2-7; D: TRBD2; size: NA; CDR3: CASSALAGPYEQYF; DNA: TGTGCCAGCAGTGCGCTAGCGGGGCCCTACGAGCAGTACTTC
V: TRBV15; J: TRBJ1-1; D: TRBD1; size: NA; CDR3: CATSRGRDRGGTEAFF; DNA: TGTGCCACCAGCAGGGGGAGGGACAGGGGTGGCACTGAAGCTTTCTTT
V: TRBV29-1; J: TRBJ2-5; D: TRBD1; size: once; CDR3: CSVVGQSVATQYF; DNA: TGCAGCGTTGTGGGACAGAGTGTGGCGACCCAGTACTTC
V: TRBV19; J: TRBJ1-4; D: TRBD1; size: NA; CDR3: CASSIGQGTNEKLFF; DNA: TGTGCCAGTAGTATCGGACAGGGAACTAATGAAAAACTGTTTTTT
V: TRBV6-5; J: TRBJ1-2; D: TRBD1; size: NA; CDR3: CASSYSGTGGYGYTF; DNA: TGTGCCAGCAGTTACTCGGGGACAGGGGGATATGGCTACACCTTC
V: TRBV12-3/TRBV12-4; J: TRBJ1-3; D: NA; size: NA; CDR3: CASSLGEAIYF; DNA: TGTGCCAGCAGTTTGGGGGAGGCCATATATTTT
V: TRBV13; J: TRBJ1-2; D: TRBD1; size: NA; CDR3: CASSVGDRENYGYTF; DNA: TGTGCCAGCAGCGTCGGGGACAGGGAAAACTATGGCTACACCTTC
V: TRBV6-6; J: TRBJ1-6; D: NA; size: NA; CDR3: CASRPQQGRNSPLHF; DNA: TGTGCCAGCAGGCCGCAACAGGGTCGGAATTCACCCCTCCACTTT
V: TRBV30; J: TRBJ1-1; D: NA; size: NA; CDR3: CAWAGEGTEAFF; DNA: TGTGCCTGGGCAGGGGAAGGCACTGAAGCTTTCTTT
V: TRBV6-6; J: TRBJ1-2; D: NA; size: NA; CDR3: CASSYLRGPYGYTF; DNA: TGTGCCAGCAGTTACTTGCGGGGGCCCTATGGCTACACCTTC